This T cell receptor (beta chain) stems from a study of shared clonotypes between healthy human individuals. Profiling relied on immunoSEQ multiplex PCR, and the TCRdb table lists in-frame clones only, not all of them. The table has approximately 640,000 clones, 90% seen once. The sequence came from a young man in good health. Some clones in this sample may be carry-over from other donors' samples. Sequenced: memory CD8+ T cells from PBMCs. Stated subset: CD45RO+ cells pooled with CCR7-negative TemRA cells.

CDR3 protein: CASSIVTGGDYGYTF. In DNA form, the CDR3 reads TGTGCCAGTAGTATAGTCACAGGGGGAGACTATGGCTACACCTTC. The chain has TRBV19 and TRBJ1-2, with TRBD1 matching 8 bases. Germline CDR1 reads LNHDA; CDR2 reads SQIVND (reference sequence). Trimming took 1 base from V and 3 from J; bases not matched to a gene: 4. The CDR3 is 15 amino acids.